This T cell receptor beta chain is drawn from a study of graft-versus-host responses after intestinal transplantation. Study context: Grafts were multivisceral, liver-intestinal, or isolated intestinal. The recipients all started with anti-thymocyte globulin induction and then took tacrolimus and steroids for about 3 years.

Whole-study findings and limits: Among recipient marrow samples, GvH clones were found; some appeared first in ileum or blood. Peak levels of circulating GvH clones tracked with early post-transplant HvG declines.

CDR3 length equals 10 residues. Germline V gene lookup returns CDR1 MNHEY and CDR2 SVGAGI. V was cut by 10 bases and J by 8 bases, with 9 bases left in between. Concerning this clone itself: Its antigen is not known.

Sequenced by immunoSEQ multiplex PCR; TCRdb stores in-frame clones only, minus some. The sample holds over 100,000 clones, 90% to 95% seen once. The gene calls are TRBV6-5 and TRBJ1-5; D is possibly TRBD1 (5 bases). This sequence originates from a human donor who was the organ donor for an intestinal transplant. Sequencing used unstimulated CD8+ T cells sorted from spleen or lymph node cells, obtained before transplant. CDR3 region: CATGGKPQHF. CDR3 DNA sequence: TGTGCCACCGGGGGGAAGCCCCAGCATTTT.